Listed below are T cell receptor beta chains from one sample, sequenced in a study of human T cells and chemical hapten exposure. TCRdb reprocessed the RACE reads with MiXCR, giving one entry per CDR3 protein. Altogether 110,000 to 150,000 distinct CDR3 sequences are present, about 12% being singletons, with the ten largest covering 1.4%. The input for sequencing was whole blood, taken in connection with sensitization to the hapten diphenylcyclopropenone (DPC). These receptors were obtained from a woman between 50 and 59 years old with alopecia areata. Some clones in this sample may be carry-over from other donors' samples. Both conserved end residues are part of each CDR3. A D gene is named only where the DNA matches it firmly. For some rows the clone size is stated as once, few or many, or as a class when expanded; others skip it.

TRBD2	TRBV20-1	TRBJ2-2	many	TGCAGTGCTAGAGATATAGGGACTAGCGGGAGCACCGGGGAGCTGTTTTTT	CSARDIGTSGSTGELFF
NA	TRBV18	TRBJ2-2	NA	TGTGCCAGCTCACCACGGGCTAGCAGCACCGGGGAGCTGTTTTTT	CASSPRASSTGELFF
TRBD2	TRBV29-1	TRBJ2-1	NA	TGCAGCGCCTTCAGCGGGAGCGTCAATGAGCAGTTCTTC	CSAFSGSVNEQFF
NA	TRBV3-1	TRBJ2-5	few	TGTGCCAGCAAGGTCCAACGGCCCCAAGGAGGCGAGACCCAGTACTTC	CASKVQRPQGGETQYF
TRBD2	TRBV11-2	TRBJ2-1	few	TGTGCCAGCAGCTTAGATGGGAGACTAGCGGGAGGAAACTACAATGAGCAGTTCTTC	CASSLDGRLAGGNYNEQFF
TRBD2	TRBV5-6	TRBJ2-7	NA	TGTGCCAGCGGATGGGTAAAAAGCGGGACTAGCCTAAACGAGCAGTACTTC	CASGWVKSGTSLNEQYF
NA	TRBV12-3/TRBV12-4	TRBJ1-1	few	TGTGCCAGCATCCCACCGACAGGTACCAACACTGAAGCTTTCTTT	CASIPPTGTNTEAFF
NA	TRBV28	TRBJ1-4	NA	TGTGCCAGCAGTTTGAGGCAGGGTGGAAATGAAAAACTGTTTTTT	CASSLRQGGNEKLFF
TRBD2	TRBV9	TRBJ2-7	few	TGTGCCAGCAGCGGTAGTAGCGGGAGGAAGTCTGGGGAGCAGTACTTC	CASSGSSGRKSGEQYF
NA	TRBV20-1	TRBJ1-1	many	TGCAGTGCTAGAGAAGGATCGAACACTGAAGCTTTCTTT	CSAREGSNTEAFF
NA	TRBV9	TRBJ2-2	few	TGTGCCAGCAGCCCCCGGGCACAGAACACCGGGGAGCTGTTTTTT	CASSPRAQNTGELFF
NA	TRBV12-3/TRBV12-4	TRBJ2-3	NA	TGTGCCAGCAGTCCCCCGACTCGGACAGATACGCAGTATTTT	CASSPPTRTDTQYF
NA	TRBV5-6	TRBJ2-3	NA	TGTGCCAGCAGCTTGTTAAGGGGCGGACGCACAGATACGCAGTATTTT	CASSLLRGGRTDTQYF
NA	TRBV28	TRBJ2-4	many	TGTGCCAGCAGCCCTCCCCGGAGTTACATTCAGTACTTC	CASSPPRSYIQYF
TRBD1	TRBV7-8	TRBJ2-7	few	TGTGCCAGCAGCTTAGCAGGGACAGGGGAGCAGTACTTC	CASSLAGTGEQYF
NA	TRBV19	TRBJ1-2	many	TGTGCCACCATAGTGGGACTGAGTGGCTACACCTTC	CATIVGLSGYTF
TRBD2	TRBV25-1	TRBJ2-5	few	TGTGCCAGCAGTGAAGTAACTAGCGGGATAAGGGAGACCCAGTACTTC	CASSEVTSGIRETQYF
TRBD1	TRBV19	TRBJ1-2	many	TGTGCCAGTAGTATGCCAGGGGGACTCTATGGCTACACCTTC	CASSMPGGLYGYTF
TRBD2	TRBV5-1	TRBJ2-1	few	TGCGCCAGCAGCCGAGAGCTAGCGGGAGCATGGAATGAGCAGTTCTTC	CASSRELAGAWNEQFF
TRBD1	TRBV19	TRBJ2-7	once	TGTGCCAGTAGTGTCCGGGACAGGGGATCCTACGAGCAGTACTTC	CASSVRDRGSYEQYF
TRBD2	TRBV9	TRBJ2-2	NA	TGTGCCAGCAGCGTAGTTACTAGCGGCGGGGAGCTGTTTTTT	CASSVVTSGGELFF
NA	TRBV5-5	TRBJ2-7	NA	TGTGCCAGCAGCTTGGATCCAGCGGGCCGCTACGAGCAGTACTTC	CASSLDPAGRYEQYF
TRBD2	TRBV29-1	TRBJ2-3	NA	TGCAGCGTTGAGGCGACTAGCGGGAGGGCGGCGCAGTATTTT	CSVEATSGRAAQYF
TRBD2	TRBV11-3	TRBJ2-4	few	TGTGCCAGCAGCTTGGGGGGGGATCAAAACATTCAGTACTTC	CASSLGGDQNIQYF
NA	TRBV12-3/TRBV12-4	TRBJ2-3	many	TGTGCCAGCAGTTTGCTAGGCGCGGCGGATACGCAGTATTTT	CASSLLGAADTQYF
NA	TRBV18	TRBJ2-5	few	TGTGCCAGCTCCCGGAGGGGTTCGGGCCAAGAGACCCAGTACTTC	CASSRRGSGQETQYF
NA	TRBV4-3	TRBJ2-1	NA	TGCGCCAGCAGCCAAGATGAGGGGACCCAGTGGATGAGTGAGCAGTTCTTC	CASSQDEGTQWMSEQFF
TRBD2	TRBV10-2	TRBJ2-3	NA	TGCGCCAGCAGTGAGCGGCTAGCGGTAAATACGCAGTATTTT	CASSERLAVNTQYF
NA	TRBV25-1	TRBJ2-3	NA	TGTGCCAGCAGTGACCCCGACGGTCGCACAGATACGCAGTATTTT	CASSDPDGRTDTQYF
NA	TRBV6-1	TRBJ1-1	NA	TGTGCCAGCAGTAGGGGACTGAACACTGAAGCTTTCTTT	CASSRGLNTEAFF
NA	TRBV5-6	TRBJ1-4	few	TGTGCCAGCAGTAGGGAATCGACTAATGAAAAACTGTTTTTT	CASSRESTNEKLFF
NA	TRBV5-8	TRBJ2-6	few	TGTGCCAGCACGACTCAGGATTACCCCTCTGGGGCCAACGTCCTGACTTTC	CASTTQDYPSGANVLTF
TRBD2	TRBV6-2/TRBV6-3	TRBJ2-1	few	TGTGCCAGCAGTCCCCATAGCGGGAATAACATGGGTGAGCAGTTCTTC	CASSPHSGNNMGEQFF
NA	TRBV12-3/TRBV12-4	TRBJ1-6	few	TGTGCCAGCAGGGCTACAGGGTTCGGTAATTCACCCCTCCACTTT	CASRATGFGNSPLHF
NA	TRBV20-1	TRBJ1-1	few	TGCAGTGCTAGAGATGTGTCGTCGGGGACTGAAGCTTTCTTT	CSARDVSSGTEAFF
NA	TRBV29-1	TRBJ1-1	many	TGCAGCGTCGGACAAAAGGGAAACACTGAAGCTTTCTTT	CSVGQKGNTEAFF
NA	TRBV28	TRBJ2-2	NA	TGTGCCAGCAGTCTGAACACCGGGGAGCTGTCTTTT	CASSLNTGELSF
NA	TRBV3-1	TRBJ2-7	NA	TGTGCCAGCAGCCAAGGGGGCGGGCAGTACTTC	CASSQGGGQYF
TRBD2	TRBV10-3	TRBJ2-7	NA	TGTGCCATCAGTCAGCGGGACTCCTACGAGCAGTACTTC	CAISQRDSYEQYF
TRBD2	TRBV2	TRBJ2-2	NA	TGTGCCAGCAGTGAAGGCGGGACTAGCCTGACCGGGGAGCTGTTTTTT	CASSEGGTSLTGELFF
NA	TRBV6-4	TRBJ2-3	few	TGTGCCAGCAGTGACTCCTCCAAAGGCGCAGATACGCAGTATTTT	CASSDSSKGADTQYF
NA	TRBV6-2/TRBV6-3	TRBJ2-3	many	TGTGCCAGCAGCTGGACCACCTCCACAGATACGCAGTATTTT	CASSWTTSTDTQYF